The 3 T cell receptor beta chains in this list originate from one sample, sequenced in a study of T cell responses to AZD1222 COVID-19 vaccine. Data came from immunoSEQ multiplex PCR; TCRdb stores just in-frame clones and leaves some out. The table shows over 120,000 clones, with more than 85% occurring only once. The sample here was peripheral blood, taken on day 0 of AZD1222 vaccination. All receptors come from an adult in good health.

This chain connects TRBV19 to TRBJ1-1; possible D gene TRBD1, 5 bases. The germline V and J ends were trimmed by 3 bases and 9 bases, with 14 bases remaining between them. The CDR3 consists of 13 residues. Per germline, CDR1 LNHDA and CDR2 SQIVND (reference sequence). As DNA, the CDR3 is TGTGCCAGTAGTATTCGGGGACCGAAGAAAGCTTTCTTT. It encodes CASSIRGPKKAFF.

The gene calls are TRBV6-2 or TRBV6-3 and TRBJ2-2; D unresolved. The CDR3 runs to 13 residues. Per germline, CDR1 MNHEY and CDR2 SVGEGT. V was shortened by 3 bases and J by 5 bases, with 7 bases between the two germline ends. CDR3 sequence (DNA): TGTGCCAGCAGTTATGGGCGTACCGGGGAGCTGTTTTTT. Translated, it gives CASSYGRTGELFF.

The rearrangement joins TRBV7-9 to TRBJ1-2; TRBD1 agrees at 9 bases. Germline trimming cut 6 bases from V and 8 bases from J; bases unmatched to any gene: 10. The germline V gene encodes CDR1 SEHNR and CDR2 FQNEAQ (reference sequence). This CDR3 is 14 amino acids long. The CDR3 region is CASSQRQGDWGYTF. The CDR3 DNA sequence: TGTGCCAGCAGTCAAAGACAGGGGGATTGGGGCTACACCTTC.